Reported below is one T cell receptor beta chain. Germline V gene sequence: CDR1 MDHEN, CDR2 SYDVKM. This CDR3 is 15 amino acids long. V lost 4 bases, J lost 1 base, and 12 bases lay in between. Profiling relied on immunoSEQ multiplex PCR, and the TCRdb table lists in-frame clones only, not all of them. The sample consists of hundreds of thousands of clones, around nine tenths of them appearing once. The data are from a study of blood T cell repertoires in COVID-19. About the study: PBMCs, B-cell-depleted T cells, or T cells were the source of the cDNA or gDNA that made up the material.

Enrolled through a virtual design, the participants were between about 18 and 100 years of age and came from 24 US areas. Membership in each cohort depended on participant-reported clinical history. Recovered Cohort 3 donors showed two negative PCRs, clearance, or symptom resolution. The chain carries TRBV28 and TRBJ2-3; tentatively, D is TRBD1 (5 bases). The sequence was collected from a man between 60 and 70 years old who had recovered from COVID-19. Sequences were obtained from PBMCs or T cells enriched from blood (not recorded which). CDR3 bases: TGTGCCAGCAGTTCCCCGGCCAGGGGCACAGATACGCAGTATTTT. Protein: CASSSPARGTDTQYF.